This passage covers 10 T cell receptor beta chains from one sample sequenced in a study of T cells in Graves' hyperthyroidism and ophthalmopathy. Amplification targeted TCR beta CDR3 regions from RNA transcripts. When the TCR CDR3 underwent first-round RT-PCR, the HTBI primer set was used. MiXCR, applied by TCRdb to the multiplex PCR reads, yields one record per CDR3 protein. The sample has some 200,000 distinct CDR3 sequences; 17% are singletons. Sequencing was carried out using blood. Receptors originate from a man in his forties or fifties with Graves' hyperthyroidism.

The rearrangement uses TRBV28 and TRBJ1-2; D is possibly TRBD1 (5 bases). V dropped 4 bases and J dropped 5 bases, with 11 bases sitting between them. The CDR3 is made up of 13 amino acids. Germline CDR1 MDHEN, CDR2 SYDVKM. The CDR3: CASSSGLPYGYTF. The DNA for the CDR3 is TGTGCCAGCAGTTCGGGACTCCCGTATGGCTACACCTTC.

In this sample, this clonotype turned up a few times. The chain uses TRBV6-2 or TRBV6-3 and TRBJ2-7; TRBD1 aligns across 8 bases. This CDR3 has 14 residues. Losses at the gene ends were 6 bases for V and 0 bases for J; bases not matched to a gene: 4. The germline V gene has CDR1 MNHEY and CDR2 SVGEGT. The CDR3 coding sequence is TGTGCCAGCAGGGCTACAGGGGGCTCCTACGAGCAGTACTTC. Its protein product is CASRATGGSYEQYF.

This clonotype was observed many times. The rearrangement uses TRBV10-3 and TRBJ2-1; tentatively, D is TRBD2 (6 bases). Trimming pared 4 bases from V and 7 bases from J, leaving 17 bases between. Germline values: CDR1 ENHRY, CDR2 SYGVKD. The CDR3 runs to 15 residues. The CDR3 here is CAISGGAGSGNEQFF. The CDR3 DNA reads TGTGCCATCAGTGGAGGGGCGGGATCGGGAAATGAGCAGTTCTTC.

With regard to this clonotype: This may be a read error: a much more frequent sequence differs by one nucleotide. The CDR3 region is CASSLDVLSGANALTF. As DNA, the CDR3 is TGTGCCAGCAGTTTAGACGTACTCTCTGGGGCCAACGCCCTGACTTTC. The rearrangement uses TRBV28 and TRBJ2-6; perhaps TRBD1 as D (5 bases). The CDR3 is made up of 16 amino acids. CDR1 MDHEN and CDR2 SYDVKM come from the germline V gene. Based on the CDR3 plus reference TRBV28 and TRBJ2-6, the full variable domain is DVKVTQSSRYLVKRTGEKVFLECVQDMDHENMFWYRQDPGLGLRLIYFSYDVKMKEKGDIPEGYSVSREKKERFSLILESASTNQTSMYLCASSLDVLSGANALTFGAGSRLTVL.

Concerning this clonotype itself: A much larger clone lies a single base off, so this may be a read error. The chain links TRBV11-2 to TRBJ2-5; D not resolved. CDR1 and CDR2 from the germline V gene are SGHAT and FQNNGV. This CDR3 has 14 residues. The CDR3 DNA is TGTGCCAGCAGACAGATCAGGACGGAAGAGGCCCAGTACTTC. It translates to CASRQIRTEEAQYF.

This clonotype was recorded at least ten times. Written as DNA, the CDR3 is TGTGCCAGCTCCCGGGACAGGGGAACAAGTGAGACCCAGTACTTC. The encoded protein is CASSRDRGTSETQYF. The V call is TRBV18, the J call TRBJ2-5; 10 bases are shared with TRBD1. Trimming cost V 6 bases and J 5 bases; bases outside gene matches: 9. Germline loops: CDR1 KGHSH, CDR2 LQKENI. This CDR3 region has 15 residues.

The sample holds many counts of this clonotype. The rearrangement uses TRBV4-1 and TRBJ1-2; 7 bases fit TRBD1. The CDR3 sequence is 15 residues long. Germline V gives CDR1 MGHRA, CDR2 YSYEKL. Trimming removed 4 bases from V and 6 bases from J; junction bases left unmatched: 11. CDR3 amino acids: CASSPQGQGVDGYTF. In DNA form, the CDR3 reads TGCGCCAGCAGCCCCCAAGGGCAGGGGGTGGATGGCTACACCTTC.

As regards this clonotype: Being one base from a much bigger clone, this may be a read error. The chain joins TRBV5-1 to TRBJ2-1, with 15 bases fitting TRBD2. The CDR3 runs 18 residues. Germline V gene lookup returns CDR1 SGHRS and CDR2 YFSETQ. CDR3 sequence reads: CVSSSNGLAGGYGNEQFF. CDR3 bases: TGCGTCAGCAGTTCGAACGGACTAGCGGGAGGGTACGGGAATGAGCAGTTCTTC.

The V call is TRBV6-1, the J call TRBJ1-3, with TRBD1 matching 9 bases. The length of the CDR3 is 16 residues. The germline V gene has CDR1 MNHNS and CDR2 SASEGT. V was pared by 5 bases and J by 0 bases, with 5 bases of the junction left unmatched. CDR3 DNA: TGTGCCAGCAGTAGGATGGGACAGGGCTCTGGAAACACCATATATTTT. It yields the protein CASSRMGQGSGNTIYF.

Only a few counts were recorded for this clonotype. The CDR3 DNA follows: TGTGCCAGCTCACCACCGTCTAGCGGCTTCTACGAGCAGTACTTC. This gives the protein CASSPPSSGFYEQYF. The gene calls are TRBV18 and TRBJ2-7, with TRBD2 matching over 7 bases. Germline CDR1 KGHSH, CDR2 LQKENI. Losses at the gene ends were 0 bases for V and 3 bases for J; bases not matched to a gene: 5. This CDR3 contains 15 residues.